Reported below is one T cell receptor beta chain. The sample originates from a study of blood T cell repertoires in COVID-19. This CDR3 spans 16 amino acids. Original analysis: Cell counts per sample came from amplifying reference gene primers. Sequencing used immunoSEQ multiplex PCR; TCRdb keeps in-frame clones, though not all of them. From that table come the V and J calls and clone size; the DNA was used to work out D and trimming. Of roughly 400,000 clones listed, 80% to 90% are singletons. The clonotype was recovered from a man aged 25-45 years who had recovered from COVID-19. Sequences were obtained from PBMCs or T cells enriched from blood (not recorded which). V and J are TRBV21-1 and TRBJ1-5; the table assigns TRBD1, which was not confirmed against the DNA. TRBV21-1 is described as a pseudogene. CDR3 in amino acids: CASSPQGQGLHQPQHF. CDR3 DNA sequence: TGTGCCAGCAGCCCTCAGGGACAGGGTTTGCATCAGCCCCAGCATTTT.